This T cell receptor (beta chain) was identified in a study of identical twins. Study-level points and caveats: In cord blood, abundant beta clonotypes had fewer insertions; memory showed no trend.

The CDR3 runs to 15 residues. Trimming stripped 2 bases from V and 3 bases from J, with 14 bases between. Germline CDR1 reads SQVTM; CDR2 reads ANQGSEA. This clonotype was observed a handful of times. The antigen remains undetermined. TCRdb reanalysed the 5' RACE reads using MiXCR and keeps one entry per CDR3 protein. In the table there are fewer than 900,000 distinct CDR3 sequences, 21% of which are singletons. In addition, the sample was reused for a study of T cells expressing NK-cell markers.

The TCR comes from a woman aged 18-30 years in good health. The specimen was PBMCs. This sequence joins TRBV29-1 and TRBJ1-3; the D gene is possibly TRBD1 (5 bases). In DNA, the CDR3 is TGCAGCGTTGAATGGGGCCATCGAGGTGGAAACACCATATATTTT. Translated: CSVEWGHRGGNTIYF. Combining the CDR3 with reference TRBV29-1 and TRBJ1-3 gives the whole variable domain SAVISQKPSRDICQRGTSLTIQCQVDSQVTMMFWYRQQPGQSLTLIATANQGSEATYESGFVIDKFPISRPNLTFSTLTVSNMSPEDSSIYLCSVEWGHRGGNTIYFGEGSWLTVV.